Many counts were recorded for the clone carrying this T cell receptor (beta chain). V was pared by 10 bases and J by 7 bases, with 14 bases between. Germline-derived CDR1 and CDR2 are MNHEY and SMNVEV (reference sequence). The CDR3 length is 12 residues. This record comes from a study of CD8 T cells in ankylosing spondylitis. TCRdb processed the 5' RACE reads anew with MiXCR; each CDR3 protein has one entry. Of 150,000 or so distinct CDR3 sequences in the sample, more than 9% were seen once. This clonotype originated in a male donor with ankylosing spondylitis or in good health (not recorded which). Sequenced material: blood, either unsorted or a sorted T cell fraction (not recorded which). This chain uses TRBV27 with TRBJ2-1; D possibly matches TRBD1 or TRBD2 (6 bases each). The DNA of the CDR3 is TGTGCCACCGACCTAGGGGGGAATGAGCAGTTCTTC. Translation gives CATDLGGNEQFF.